This TCR beta chain was retrieved from a study of chemoradiotherapy in HPV16-positive cancers. Study in general: Functional T-cell assays on a couple of HPV16-positive patients' cells defined candidate HPV-specific clones and common TCR motifs. Whole-study findings and limits: Candidate HPV-specific clones and E7-related TCR motifs grew in tumor during treatment. In HPV16-positive patients, HPV-responsive T-cell expansion tracked better recurrence-free survival.

A note on this clone: Its antigen is unidentified.

The CDR3 runs to 16 residues. Germline V CDR1 and CDR2: MNHNY, SVGAGI (reference sequence). V was pared by 2 bases and J by 0 bases, with 11 bases between. The protocol was immunoSEQ multiplex PCR, while the TCRdb copy is restricted to in-frame clones and leaves out a portion. The top ten hold more than 0.9% of the sample, which has approximately 12,000 clones, roughly 76% seen once. Samples were taken several times over chemoradiotherapy. V is TRBV6-6 and J is TRBJ2-1; unclear D gene. This material was collected from a patient who underwent chemoradiotherapy. The origin of this receptor is a human donor with HPV-associated anogenital cancer. The CDR3 is CASSYGVSHSYNEQFF. The DNA for the CDR3 is TGTGCCAGCAGTTACGGAGTGTCCCACTCCTACAATGAGCAGTTCTTC.